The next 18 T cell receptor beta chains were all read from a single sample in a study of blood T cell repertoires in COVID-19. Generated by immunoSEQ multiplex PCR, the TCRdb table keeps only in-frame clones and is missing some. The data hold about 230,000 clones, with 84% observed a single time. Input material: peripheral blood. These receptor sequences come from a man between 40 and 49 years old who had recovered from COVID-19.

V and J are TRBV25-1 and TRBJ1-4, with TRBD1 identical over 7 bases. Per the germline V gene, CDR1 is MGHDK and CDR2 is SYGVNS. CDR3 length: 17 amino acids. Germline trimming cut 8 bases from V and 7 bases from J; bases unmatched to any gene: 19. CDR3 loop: CASLTPGQSLSCEKLFF. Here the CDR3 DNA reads TGTGCCAGCCTCACTCCGGGACAGTCCCTGAGTTGTGAAAAACTGTTTTTT.

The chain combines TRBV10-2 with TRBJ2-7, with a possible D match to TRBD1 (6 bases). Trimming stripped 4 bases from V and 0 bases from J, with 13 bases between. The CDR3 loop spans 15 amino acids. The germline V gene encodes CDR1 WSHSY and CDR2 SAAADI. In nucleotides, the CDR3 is TGCGCCAGCAGTGTTTCAGGGGTCGTCTCCTACGAGCAGTACTTC. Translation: CASSVSGVVSYEQYF.

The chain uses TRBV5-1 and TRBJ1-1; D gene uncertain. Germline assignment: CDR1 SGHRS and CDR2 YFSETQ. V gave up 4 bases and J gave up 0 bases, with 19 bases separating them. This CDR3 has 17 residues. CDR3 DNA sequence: TGCGCCAGCAGCATACGACGGGAGGATCCGATGAACACTGAAGCTTTCTTT. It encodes CASSIRREDPMNTEAFF.

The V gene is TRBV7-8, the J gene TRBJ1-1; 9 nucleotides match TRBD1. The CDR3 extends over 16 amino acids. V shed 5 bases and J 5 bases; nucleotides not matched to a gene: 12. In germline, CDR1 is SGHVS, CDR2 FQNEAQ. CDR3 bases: TGTGCCAGCAGCCGTACTCGACAGGGGGTTGATACTGAAGCTTTCTTT. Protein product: CASSRTRQGVDTEAFF.

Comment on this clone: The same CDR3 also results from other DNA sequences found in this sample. The CDR3: CASSPRGLQETQYF. The CDR3 DNA is TGTGCCAGCAGCCCGCGGGGCTTGCAAGAGACCCAGTACTTC. This chain connects TRBV3-1 (or the pseudogene TRBV3-2) to TRBJ2-5, with a tentative D call TRBD2 (6 bases). The V end was cut by 4 bases, the J end by 2 bases, with 11 bases between. The CDR3 extends over 14 amino acids. Germline assignment: CDR1 LGHDT and CDR2 YNNKEL (reference sequence).

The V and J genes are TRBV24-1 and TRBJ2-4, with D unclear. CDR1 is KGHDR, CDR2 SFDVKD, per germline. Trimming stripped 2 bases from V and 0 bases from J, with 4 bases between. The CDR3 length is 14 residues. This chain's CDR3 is CATSDSEAKNIQYF. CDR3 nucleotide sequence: TGTGCCACCAGTGATTCAGAAGCCAAAAACATTCAGTACTTC.

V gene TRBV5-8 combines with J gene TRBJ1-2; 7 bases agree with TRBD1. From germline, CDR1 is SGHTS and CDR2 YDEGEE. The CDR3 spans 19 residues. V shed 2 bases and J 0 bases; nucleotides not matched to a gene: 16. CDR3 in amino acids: CASSFRTGTDRQANYGYTF. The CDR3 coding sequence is TGTGCCAGCAGCTTTCGGACAGGCACAGACAGGCAGGCTAACTATGGCTACACCTTC.

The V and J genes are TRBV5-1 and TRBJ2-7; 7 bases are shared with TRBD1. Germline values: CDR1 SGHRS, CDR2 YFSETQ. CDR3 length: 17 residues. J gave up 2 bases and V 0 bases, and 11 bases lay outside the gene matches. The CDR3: CASSLARGITPPYEQYF. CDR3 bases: TGCGCCAGCAGCTTGGCCAGGGGGATAACCCCTCCCTACGAGCAGTACTTC.

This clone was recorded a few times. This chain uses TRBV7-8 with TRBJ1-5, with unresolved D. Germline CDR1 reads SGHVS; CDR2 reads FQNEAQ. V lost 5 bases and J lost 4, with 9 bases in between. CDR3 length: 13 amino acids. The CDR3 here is CASSRGRNQPQHF. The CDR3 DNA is TGTGCCAGCAGCCGAGGGAGAAATCAGCCCCAGCATTTT.

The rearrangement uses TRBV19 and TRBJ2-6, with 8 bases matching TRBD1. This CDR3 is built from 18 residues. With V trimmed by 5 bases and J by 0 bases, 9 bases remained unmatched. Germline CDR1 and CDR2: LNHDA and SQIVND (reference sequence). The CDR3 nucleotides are TGTGCCAGTAGTTCACGGACAGGGCTAACCTCTGGGGCCAACGTCCTGACTTTC. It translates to CASSSRTGLTSGANVLTF.

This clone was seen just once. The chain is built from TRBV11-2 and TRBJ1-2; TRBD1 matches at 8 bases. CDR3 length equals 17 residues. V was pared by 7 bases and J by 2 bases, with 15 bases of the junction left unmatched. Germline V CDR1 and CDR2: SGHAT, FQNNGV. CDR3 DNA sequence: TGTGCCAGCACCCAGTGGGGGACAGGACTTCCGAACTATGGCTACACCTTC. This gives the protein CASTQWGTGLPNYGYTF. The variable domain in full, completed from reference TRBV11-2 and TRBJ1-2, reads EAGVAQSPRYKIIEKRQSVAFWCNPISGHATLYWYQQILGQGPKLLIQFQNNGVVDDSQLPKDRFSAERLKGVDSTLKIQPAKLEDSAVYLCASTQWGTGLPNYGYTFGSGTRLTVV.

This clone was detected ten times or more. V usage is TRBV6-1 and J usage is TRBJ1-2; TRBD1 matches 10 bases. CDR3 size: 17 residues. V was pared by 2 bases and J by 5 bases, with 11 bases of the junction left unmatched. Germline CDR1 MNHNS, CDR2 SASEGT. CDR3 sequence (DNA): TGTGCCAGCAGTGAATTGGACAGGGGGATCTTCGTGTATGGCTACACCTTC. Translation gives CASSELDRGIFVYGYTF.

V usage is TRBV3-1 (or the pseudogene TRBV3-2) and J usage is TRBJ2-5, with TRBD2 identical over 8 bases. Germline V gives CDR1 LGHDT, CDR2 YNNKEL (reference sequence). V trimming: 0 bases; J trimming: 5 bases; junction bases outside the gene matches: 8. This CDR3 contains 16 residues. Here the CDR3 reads CASSQEVGTRGETQYF. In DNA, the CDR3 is TGTGCCAGCAGCCAAGAAGTGGGGACTAGGGGGGAGACCCAGTACTTC.

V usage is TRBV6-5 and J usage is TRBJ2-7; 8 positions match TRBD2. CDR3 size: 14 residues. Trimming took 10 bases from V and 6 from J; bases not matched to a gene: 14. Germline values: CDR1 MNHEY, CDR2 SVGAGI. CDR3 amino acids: CATEAGGAFAEQYF. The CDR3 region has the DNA TGTGCCACGGAGGCGGGGGGCGCTTTCGCCGAGCAGTACTTC.

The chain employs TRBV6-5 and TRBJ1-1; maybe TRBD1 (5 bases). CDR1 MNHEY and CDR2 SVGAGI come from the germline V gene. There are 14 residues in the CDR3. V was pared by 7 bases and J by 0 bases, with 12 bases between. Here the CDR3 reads CASTIGQMNTEAFF. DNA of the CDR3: TGTGCCAGCACGATTGGACAAATGAACACTGAAGCTTTCTTT.

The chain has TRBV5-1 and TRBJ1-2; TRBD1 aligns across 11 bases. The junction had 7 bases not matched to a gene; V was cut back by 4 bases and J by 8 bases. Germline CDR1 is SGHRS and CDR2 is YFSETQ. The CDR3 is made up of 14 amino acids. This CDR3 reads CASSPDRGRGGYTF. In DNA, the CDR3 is TGCGCCAGCAGCCCGGACAGGGGGCGAGGGGGCTACACCTTC.

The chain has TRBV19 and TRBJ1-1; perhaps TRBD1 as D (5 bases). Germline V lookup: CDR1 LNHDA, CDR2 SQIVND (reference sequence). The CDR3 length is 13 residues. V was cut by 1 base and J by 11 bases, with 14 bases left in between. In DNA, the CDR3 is TGTGCCAGTAGTATAGGCAACGGGGGTAGGGCTTTCTTT. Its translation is CASSIGNGGRAFF.

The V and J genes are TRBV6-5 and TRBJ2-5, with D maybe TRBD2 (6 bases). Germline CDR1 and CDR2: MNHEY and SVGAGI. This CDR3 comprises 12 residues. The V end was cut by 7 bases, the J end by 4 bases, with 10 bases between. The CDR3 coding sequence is TGTGCCAGCACCCCGGGAGCAGAGACCCAGTACTTC. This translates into CASTPGAETQYF.